Below, 11 T cell receptor beta chains from the same sample are listed, as sequenced in a study of shared clonotypes between healthy human individuals. Only in-frame clones appear in the TCRdb table, and some are missing; sequencing was by immunoSEQ multiplex PCR. The table lists 2,100,000 or so clones, around 95% of them singletons, with over 0.1% in the top ten. Sequenced: naive CD4+ T cells sorted from blood. As for subset: CD45RA+ positively selected. The receptor set was obtained from a man aged 18 to 29 in good health.

This clone is a singleton in its sample. The rearrangement links TRBV2 to TRBJ2-7, with a tentative D call TRBD1 (6 bases). V was clipped by 5 bases and J by 1 base, with 12 bases between them. CDR3 length equals 14 residues. From germline, CDR1 is SNHLY and CDR2 FYNNEI. CDR3 loop: CASSKTTGSYEQYF. The DNA of the CDR3 is TGTGCCAGCAGTAAAACCACAGGGTCCTACGAGCAGTACTTC.

This chain links TRBV29-1 with TRBJ2-1, with D unclear. Germline values: CDR1 SQVTM, CDR2 ANQGSEA. This CDR3 region has 13 residues. Trimming shortened V by 7 bases and J by 7 bases, and 17 bases separated the two germline ends. The chain's CDR3 is CSARAGVRNEQFF. CDR3 bases: TGCAGCGCCCGAGCCGGAGTGCGAAATGAGCAGTTCTTC.

The chain links TRBV4-1 to TRBJ2-6; D is possibly TRBD2 (6 bases). Trimming pared 2 bases from V and 0 bases from J, leaving 8 bases between. The CDR3 covers 16 residues. Germline-derived CDR1 and CDR2 are MGHRA and YSYEKL. CDR3 sequence: CASSQTGLSGANVLTF. In nucleotides, the CDR3 is TGCGCCAGCAGCCAAACGGGACTCTCTGGGGCCAACGTCCTGACTTTC.

V is TRBV2 and J is TRBJ2-2; D gene ambiguous. Trimming removed 3 bases at V and 5 bases at J, with 10 bases between. Germline CDR1 SNHLY, CDR2 FYNNEI. The CDR3 loop spans 14 amino acids. The CDR3 nucleotides are TGTGCCAGCAGTGAGGTCAGGCAAACCGGGGAGCTGTTTTTT. This translates into CASSEVRQTGELFF.

The genes are TRBV7-2 and TRBJ2-7; D ambiguous. The V and J ends lost 2 bases and 3 bases respectively, with 11 bases between them. Germline values: CDR1 SGHTA, CDR2 FQGNSA. The CDR3 consists of 14 residues. Here the CDR3 reads CASSLTYADYEQYF. The CDR3 DNA follows: TGTGCCAGCAGCTTAACGTACGCTGACTACGAGCAGTACTTC.

This clone was counted once. The chain couples TRBV4-2 to TRBJ2-1; perhaps D is TRBD1 or TRBD2 (6 bases each). Looked up from germline, CDR1 is LGHNA and CDR2 is YNFKEQ. The CDR3 contains 14 residues. V was shortened by 1 base and J by 7 bases, with 11 bases between the two germline ends. The CDR3 reads CASSQAGGGNEQFF. The CDR3 bases are TGTGCCAGCAGCCAAGCCGGGGGCGGGAATGAGCAGTTCTTC.

The gene calls are TRBV5-4 and TRBJ1-2, with a possible D match to TRBD1 (5 bases). The ends were cut back, 4 bases at V and 0 bases at J, with 13 bases in the middle. Looked up from germline, CDR1 is SGHNT and CDR2 is YYREEE (reference sequence). The CDR3 totals 15 residues. CDR3 region: CASSRGAETNYGYTF. The CDR3 DNA sequence: TGTGCCAGCAGCAGGGGAGCCGAGACTAACTATGGCTACACCTTC. The entire variable domain, with the rest obtained from reference TRBV5-4 and TRBJ1-2, is as follows: ETGVTQSPTHLIKTRGQQVTLRCSSQSGHNTVSWYQQALGQGPQFIFQYYREEENGRGNFPPRFSGLQFPNYSSELNVNALELDDSALYLCASSRGAETNYGYTFGSGTRLTVV.

On this clone: Other DNA sequences of this sample code for an identical CDR3. This sequence joins TRBV7-9 and TRBJ2-2; unclear D gene. CDR1 is SEHNR and CDR2 is FQNEAQ in the germline V gene (reference sequence). V was pared by 2 bases and J by 5 bases, with 9 bases between. There are 14 residues in the CDR3. The CDR3 nucleotides read TGTGCCAGCAGCTTACGGGCCGGAACCGGGGAGCTGTTTTTT. It specifies CASSLRAGTGELFF.

This chain uses TRBV2 with TRBJ1-4; TRBD1 matches at 9 bases. The CDR3 consists of 16 residues. Germline V gives CDR1 SNHLY, CDR2 FYNNEI. The junction had 6 bases not matched to a gene; V was cut back by 3 bases and J by 4 bases. This chain's CDR3 is CASSEQQGAVNEKLFF. CDR3 bases: TGTGCCAGCAGTGAGCAACAGGGGGCCGTTAATGAAAAACTGTTTTTT.

This sequence joins TRBV7-9 and TRBJ2-5; D is ambiguous. The V and J ends lost 2 bases and 11 bases respectively, with 18 bases between them. The CDR3 totals 14 residues. Germline CDR1 is SEHNR and CDR2 is FQNEAQ (reference sequence). The CDR3 loop is CASSLRGTGEAQYF. DNA of the CDR3: TGTGCCAGCAGCTTAAGAGGCACTGGGGAAGCGCAGTACTTC.

The chain recombines TRBV25-1 with TRBJ1-2; no clear D. V lost 4 bases and J lost 8, with 11 bases in between. CDR1 and CDR2 (germline): MGHDK, SYGVNS. This CDR3 is 12 amino acids long. The CDR3 here is CASSAFTEGYTF. CDR3 in DNA: TGTGCCAGCAGTGCGTTCACGGAGGGCTACACCTTC.